Listed here are 4 T cell receptor beta chains from one sample, sequenced in a study of high-grade serous ovarian cancer treatment subgroups. Tumor tissue was taken before any definitive surgery or chemotherapy was given. The repertoire was sequenced with immunoSEQ multiplex PCR; TCRdb's copy has only in-frame clones and lacks some. The sample includes some 3,100 clones, 60% to 85% of them seen just once. The sequencing input was tumor tissue. All receptors derive from a human donor with high-grade serous ovarian cancer.

The rearrangement joins TRBV7-3 to TRBJ2-6; no clear D. The CDR3 runs 14 residues. The germline V and J ends were trimmed by 5 bases and 4 bases, with 9 bases remaining between them. Germline V gene sequence: CDR1 SGHTA, CDR2 FQGTGA. CDR3 sequence: CASSPRNGANVLTF. The CDR3 nucleotides read TGTGCCAGCAGCCCTAGGAACGGGGCCAACGTCCTGACTTTC.

This clone was seen a single time. V is TRBV4-1 and J is TRBJ2-7; no clear D. Trimming shortened V by 2 bases and J by 0 bases, and 14 bases separated the two germline ends. Germline CDR1 MGHRA, CDR2 YSYEKL. The CDR3 has 16 residues. This CDR3 reads CASSQPSAASSYEQYF. The CDR3 bases are TGCGCCAGCAGCCAACCCTCGGCGGCGAGCTCCTACGAGCAGTACTTC.

This chain uses TRBV9 with TRBJ2-2; D gene unclear. Trimming removed 4 bases from V and 7 bases from J, with 17 bases in between. This CDR3 has 15 amino acids. Germline V gene data show CDR1 as SGDLS and CDR2 as YYNGEE. CDR3 amino acids: CASSQRVGSSGELFF. The DNA of the CDR3 is TGTGCCAGCAGCCAAAGAGTTGGGTCGAGCGGGGAGCTGTTTTTT.

The chain recombines TRBV5-4 with TRBJ1-2; 8 bases align to TRBD1. The CDR3 consists of 13 residues. Germline V gene sequence: CDR1 SGHNT, CDR2 YYREEE (reference sequence). With 5 bases clipped from V and 4 bases from J, the junction kept 4 bases outside the gene matches. DNA for the CDR3: TGTGCCAGCAGACCAGGGGGCGTCTATGGCTACACCTTC. Amino acids: CASRPGGVYGYTF. Full variable domain (rest looked up from reference TRBV5-4 and TRBJ1-2): ETGVTQSPTHLIKTRGQQVTLRCSSQSGHNTVSWYQQALGQGPQFIFQYYREEENGRGNFPPRFSGLQFPNYSSELNVNALELDDSALYLCASRPGGVYGYTFGSGTRLTVV.